Detailed here is one T cell receptor beta chain. One end of the junction does not line up with germline, which may come from a read error. The sample carries other DNA sequences with the same CDR3. PCR involved 60 Vbeta and 13 Jbeta primers. Generated by immunoSEQ multiplex PCR, the TCRdb table keeps only in-frame clones and is missing some. The repertoire has approximately 90,000 clones, 60% to 80% of them found once; the top ten carry 3.7%. The CDR3 consists of 16 residues. Germline V CDR1 and CDR2: SGHAT, FQNNGV. These data originate in a study of cytomegalovirus exposure and HLA in healthy donors. The source material was PBMCs. The receptor was derived from a man aged 25-45 years in good health and CMV-seronegative. The chain combines TRBV11-2 with TRBJ1-6; tentatively, D is TRBD1 (5 bases). The CDR3 region has the DNA TGTGCCAGCAGTTTAGGGCAGGGCCCCCCTAATTCACCCCTCCACTTT. Translated: CASSLGQGPPNSPLHF.